These T cell receptor beta chains were read from a single sample in a study of blood T cell repertoires in COVID-19. This table comes from immunoSEQ multiplex PCR, and its TCRdb copy is limited to in-frame clones, with some not included. The data contain under 200,000 clones, approximately 87% of them singletons. The sample was peripheral blood. These receptor sequences come from a young man with active or convalescent COVID-19. Both conserved end residues are part of each CDR3. The D gene is left open where the match is weak.

j_gene,len,v_gene,d_gene,CDR3aa,CDR3nt
TRBJ1-5,13,TRBV6-2/TRBV6-3,NA,CASSRTAAQPQHF,TGTGCCAGCAGCAGGACAGCTGCTCAGCCCCAGCATTTT
TRBJ1-2,13,TRBV19,NA,CASSIQGWNGYTF,TGTGCCAGTAGTATACAGGGATGGAATGGCTACACCTTC
TRBJ2-7,15,TRBV7-3,TRBD2,CASSVSGSEGYEQYF,TGTGCCAGCAGCGTTAGCGGGAGCGAAGGCTACGAGCAGTACTTC
TRBJ2-3,15,TRBV27,TRBD2,CASSGGGAPKDTQYF,TGTGCCAGCAGCGGGGGGGGCGCCCCCAAAGATACGCAGTATTTT
TRBJ1-2,15,TRBV28,NA,CASSQPDSLVNGYTF,TGTGCCAGCAGCCAGCCTGACAGCCTGGTCAATGGCTACACCTTC
TRBJ1-4,14,TRBV6-2/TRBV6-3,NA,CASSKRYRDEKLFF,TGTGCCAGCAGTAAAAGGTACAGGGATGAAAAACTGTTTTTT
TRBJ1-1,13,TRBV11-3,NA,CASSFGANTEAFF,TGTGCCAGCAGCTTTGGAGCAAACACTGAAGCTTTCTTT
TRBJ1-3,15,TRBV19,NA,CASSLGPNSGNTIYF,TGTGCCAGTTCTCTGGGGCCGAACTCTGGAAACACCATATATTTT
TRBJ2-4,12,TRBV29-1,TRBD1,CSVAIQGNIQYF,TGCAGCGTCGCAATACAGGGGAACATTCAGTACTTC
TRBJ1-5,12,TRBV25-1,NA,CAAPRGGQPQHF,TGTGCCGCCCCGCGGGGTGGTCAGCCCCAGCATTTT
TRBJ2-3,16,TRBV9,NA,CASSRTRQGGPDTQYF,TGTGCCAGCAGCAGAACGCGGCAGGGTGGTCCAGATACGCAGTATTTT
TRBJ1-5,15,TRBV19,TRBD1,CASSRRGQGNQPQHF,TGTGCCAGTAGTCGAAGGGGACAGGGCAATCAGCCCCAGCATTTT
TRBJ1-1,13,TRBV19,NA,CASRLWGGTEAFF,TGTGCCAGTAGGCTCTGGGGGGGCACTGAAGCTTTCTTT